The rows below give T cell receptor beta chains drawn from one sample of a study of neurological immune-mediated disorders. One entry per CDR3 protein results from TCRdb running MiXCR on the 5' RACE reads. The sample includes about 10,000 distinct CDR3 sequences, around a fifth of them seen just once. The source material was CD8+ T cells from blood. The receptors here all came from a woman aged 60 to 75 with HTLV-1-associated myelopathy (HAM/TSP). Both conserved end residues are part of each CDR3. D genes are given only for firm matches. Clone size appears in some rows only: once, few, many, or a class for an expanded clone.

clone_size	d_call	v_call	j_call	cdr3_nt	cdr3_aa
many	TRBD2	TRBV10-3	TRBJ2-1	TGTGCCATCAGGTCGACTAGCGAGTACAATGAGCAGTTCTTC	CAIRSTSEYNEQFF
many	.	TRBV5-1	TRBJ2-7	TGCGCCAGCAGCTGGCCAGGGGCTACAAGCTCCTACGAGCAGTACTTC	CASSWPGATSSYEQYF
many	.	TRBV10-2	TRBJ2-3	TGCGCCAGCAGATGGGACACCAGCACAGATACGCAGTATTTT	CASRWDTSTDTQYF
many	TRBD1	TRBV20-1	TRBJ2-1	TGCAGTGCTAGCCGGGACAGGGAGTACAATGAGCAGTTCTTC	CSASRDREYNEQFF
once	.	TRBV20-1	TRBJ2-7	TGCAGCACTACGGGCAGTCCCTACGAGCAGTACTTC	CSTTGSPYEQYF
many	TRBD1	TRBV12-5	TRBJ1-1	TGTGCTAGTGGTTCCACTAACAGGGGGCGCGGCACTGAAGCTTTCTTT	CASGSTNRGRGTEAFF
many	TRBD2	TRBV20-1	TRBJ2-5	TGCAGTGCTAGAGATAAATGGGGACTAGCGGGGGTGACCCAGTACTTC	CSARDKWGLAGVTQYF
many	.	TRBV15	TRBJ1-5	TGTGCCACCAGCAGAGATAGGTATAGCAATCAGCCCCAGCATTTT	CATSRDRYSNQPQHF
many	.	TRBV20-1	TRBJ1-1	TGCAGTGCTAGAGATGGCAGCTCTTCCACTGAAGCTTTCTTT	CSARDGSSSTEAFF
many	TRBD1	TRBV6-4	TRBJ1-2	TGTGCCAGCAGTGACTCGAAGGGGGCGGATTATGGCTACACCTTC	CASSDSKGADYGYTF
many	.	TRBV29-1	TRBJ2-7	TGCAGCGTTCGTCCGAGGTTCGACAGCGTCTGCGAGCAGTACTTC	CSVRPRFDSVCEQYF
many	.	TRBV20-1	TRBJ1-2	TGCAGTGCTAGGGAGTCGGGGAAATCTTATGGCTACACCTTC	CSARESGKSYGYTF
many	TRBD1	TRBV6-5	TRBJ2-1	TGTGCCAGCGGACAGGGGGCCTACAATGAGCAGTTCTTC	CASGQGAYNEQFF
many	TRBD2	TRBV4-1	TRBJ2-3	TGCGCCAGCACCCAAGCCGGCGGGGGGGCCAATTATTCTCGTACAGATACGCAGTATTTT	CASTQAGGGANYSRTDTQYF
many	.	TRBV27	TRBJ2-3	TGTGCCAGCAGTCCCGGGACTCAATTGGATACGCAGTATTTT	CASSPGTQLDTQYF
medium-sized	.	TRBV5-5	TRBJ1-1	TGTGCCAGCAGCGCCAGGGTGAACACTGAAGCTTTCTTT	CASSARVNTEAFF
.	.	TRBV7-9	TRBJ2-3	TGTGCCAGCATCGGCGACCGCACAGATACGCAGTATTTT	CASIGDRTDTQYF
many	.	TRBV9	TRBJ1-1	TGTGCCAGCAGACGAAGGGGGGGGCTCGATGAAGCTTTCTTT	CASRRRGGLDEAFF
many	.	TRBV4-1	TRBJ2-2	TGCGCCAGCAGCCTCCCAGCCGGACCACCAAACACCGGGGAGCTGTTTTTT	CASSLPAGPPNTGELFF
.	TRBD1	TRBV5-5	TRBJ2-7	TGTGCCAGCAGCTTTTTCCCTTTTTGGGCAGACAGGGGGAAGGACGAGCAGTACTTC	CASSFFPFWADRGKDEQYF
many	TRBD2	TRBV5-1	TRBJ2-7	TGCGCCAGCAGCTTGGCTAGCGGGGTGATCTACGAGCAGTACTTC	CASSLASGVIYEQYF
few	TRBD1	TRBV19	TRBJ1-1	TGTGCCAGTAGTACGACAGGGGGCACTGAAGCTTTCTTT	CASSTTGGTEAFF
medium-sized	.	TRBV4-1	TRBJ1-1	TGCGCCAGCAGCCAAGAGGGGGACATGAACACTGAAGCTTTCTTT	CASSQEGDMNTEAFF
many	TRBD1	TRBV29-1	TRBJ2-7	TGCAGCGTTGAAGGTCATGCAGGGGGCTACGAGCAGTACTTC	CSVEGHAGGYEQYF
many	.	TRBV7-8	TRBJ1-4	TGTGCCAGCAGCTTACAGGACAGCGAAAAACTGTTTTTT	CASSLQDSEKLFF
medium-sized	.	TRBV20-1	TRBJ2-7	TGCAGTGCTAGGGGTGGCTACGAGCAGTACTTC	CSARGGYEQYF
many	.	TRBV20-1	TRBJ2-7	TGCAGTGCTAGGGGACTGGACCCTTACGAGCAGTACTTC	CSARGLDPYEQYF
many	TRBD2	TRBV29-1	TRBJ2-1	TGCAGCGTGTACGGGGGGTCCTACAATGAGCAGTTCTTC	CSVYGGSYNEQFF
many	.	TRBV5-5	TRBJ1-1	TGTGCCAGCAGTTCCGGGACATTGAACACTGAAGCTTTCTTT	CASSSGTLNTEAFF
.	.	TRBV5-1	TRBJ1-1	TGCGCCAGCAGCCTCCGGGTCTCGAACACTGAAGCTTTCTTT	CASSLRVSNTEAFF
many	.	TRBV5-1	TRBJ2-1	TGCGCCAGCAGCTTGGTGGCGGCTAGCTCCTACAATGAGCAGTTCTTC	CASSLVAASSYNEQFF
many	.	TRBV5-5	TRBJ2-3	TGTGCCAGCAGCTTCGTCGGGCGAAGCACAGATACGCAGTATTTT	CASSFVGRSTDTQYF
many	.	TRBV7-2	TRBJ1-1	TGTGCCAGCAGCTTATACGGGCCCTCTGAAGCTTTCTTT	CASSLYGPSEAFF
few	.	TRBV20-1	TRBJ2-5	TGCAGTGCTGGATTACAACAAGACACCCAGTACTTC	CSAGLQQDTQYF
many	.	TRBV4-1	TRBJ2-5	TGCGCCAGCAGCCAAGAACACAGACAAGAGACCCAGTACTTC	CASSQEHRQETQYF
many	.	TRBV6-6	TRBJ2-1	TGTGCCAGCAGTTATCCAGGGTTCCATGAGCAGTTCTTC	CASSYPGFHEQFF
many	.	TRBV7-2	TRBJ2-1	TGTGCCAGCAGCCCCTTAGGGGAGTTCTTC	CASSPLGEFF
many	.	TRBV5-5	TRBJ1-2	TGTGCCAGCAGCTTGAATCAGGGTGTACATGGCTACACCTTC	CASSLNQGVHGYTF